This TCR beta chain was identified in a study of shared clonotypes between healthy human individuals. TCRdb's copy holds only in-frame clones and misses some; the assay was immunoSEQ multiplex PCR. The data hold some 2.1 million clones, with 80% to 95% observed a single time. In the naive CD8 group, cells lacked CD45RO and were positively selected for CCR7, so terminally differentiated effector memory CD45RA+ cells were left out. V was pared by 7 bases and J by 6 bases, with 7 bases of the junction left unmatched. In germline, CDR1 is SQVTM, CDR2 ANQGSEA. The CDR3 loop spans 13 amino acids. The receptor comes from a man aged 18 to 30 in good health. Some clones in this sample may be carry-over from other donors' samples. Specimen: naive CD8+ T cells from PBMCs. V and J are TRBV29-1 and TRBJ2-2; 8 nucleotides line up with TRBD1. CDR3 residues: CSAEGQGSGELFF. The DNA of the CDR3 is TGCAGCGCCGAAGGACAGGGCTCCGGGGAGCTGTTTTTT.